One and the same sample provided the 14 T cell receptor beta chains below, sequenced in a study of shared clonotypes between healthy human individuals. CD8 cells classed as naive were CD45RO-negative and positively selected for CCR7, excluding terminally differentiated effector memory CD45RA+ cells. Libraries were prepared by immunoSEQ multiplex PCR; TCRdb keeps only in-frame clonotypes and omits some of them. Among nearly 2 million clones listed, approximately 94% were seen once. Sample: naive CD8+ T cells sorted from blood. These TCRs come from a man aged 18 to 35 in good health.

The V and J genes are TRBV5-4 and TRBJ2-7, with 7 bases that match TRBD1. The V gene's germline CDR1 is SGHNT and CDR2 YYREEE (reference sequence). Trimming took 5 bases from V and 5 from J; bases not matched to a gene: 10. The CDR3 runs 14 residues. The CDR3 protein is CASSPEGRGNEQYF. The DNA for the CDR3 is TGTGCCAGCAGTCCCGAGGGCAGGGGGAACGAGCAGTACTTC.

The V and J genes are TRBV2 and TRBJ2-7; tentative D call: TRBD2 (6 bases). This CDR3 region has 16 residues. Germline lookup yields CDR1 SNHLY and CDR2 FYNNEI. V was cut by 0 bases and J by 0 bases, with 12 bases left in between. The CDR3 loop is CASSEATEDYSYEQYF. DNA of the CDR3: TGTGCCAGCAGTGAAGCGACGGAGGACTACTCCTACGAGCAGTACTTC.

The chain joins TRBV4-1 to TRBJ1-4; D ambiguous. V lost 7 bases to trimming and J lost 0 bases, with 12 bases between them. Germline V lookup: CDR1 MGHRA, CDR2 YSYEKL. CDR3 length equals 15 residues. In DNA form, the CDR3 reads TGCGCCAGCAACGAGCACATTGCAACTAATGAAAAACTGTTTTTT. Protein: CASNEHIATNEKLFF.

The V gene is TRBV4-3, the J gene TRBJ2-7; D possibly corresponds to TRBD1 (5 bases). V lost 4 bases and J 3 bases, leaving 13 bases between the germline ends. The germline V gene encodes CDR1 LGHNA and CDR2 YSLEER. This CDR3 has 14 residues. CDR3 sequence reads: CASSPDSFYYEQYF. CDR3 sequence (DNA): TGCGCCAGCAGCCCCGACAGTTTCTACTACGAGCAGTACTTC.

The rearrangement joins TRBV27 to TRBJ1-6; tentative D call: TRBD1 (5 bases). The CDR3 contains 15 residues. Per germline, CDR1 MNHEY and CDR2 SMNVEV (reference sequence). Deletions cut 7 bases from V and 6 bases from J, with 16 bases between. DNA for the CDR3: TGTGCCAGCACTAAATACCAGGGATTTAATTCACCCCTCCACTTT. Translating it yields CASTKYQGFNSPLHF.

This chain uses TRBV4-2 with TRBJ2-3; D is undetermined. There are 13 residues in the CDR3. V was cut by 0 bases and J by 3 bases, with 4 bases left in between. Germline loops: CDR1 LGHNA, CDR2 YNFKEQ. The CDR3 nucleotides read TGTGCCAGCAGCCAAGATCGGACAGATACGCAGTATTTT. Translated: CASSQDRTDTQYF.

The J gene is TRBJ2-7, the V gene TRBV6-5; D not resolved. The ends were cut back, 2 bases at V and 0 bases at J, with 11 bases in the middle. This CDR3 has 15 residues. Germline-derived CDR1 and CDR2 are MNHEY and SVGAGI. The CDR3 DNA reads as TGTGCCAGCAGTTACGGGCTTCAGACCTCCTACGAGCAGTACTTC. Translating gives CASSYGLQTSYEQYF.

This sequence joins TRBV5-1 and TRBJ1-5; D ambiguous. CDR3 length equals 15 residues. Germline assignment: CDR1 SGHRS and CDR2 YFSETQ. Trimming pared 1 base from V and 0 bases from J, leaving 8 bases between. CDR3 residues: CASSLTIYSNQPQHF. The DNA for the CDR3 is TGCGCCAGCAGCTTGACAATTTATAGCAATCAGCCCCAGCATTTT.

This chain links TRBV4-2 with TRBJ2-3; 12 bases are shared with TRBD2. Germline trimming cut 0 bases from V and 1 base from J; bases unmatched to any gene: 8. This CDR3 is 19 amino acids long. Germline V gives CDR1 LGHNA, CDR2 YNFKEQ. CDR3 DNA: TGTGCCAGCAGCCAAGATCTTCTAGCGGGGGGGCCCGGCACAGATACGCAGTATTTT. Translated: CASSQDLLAGGPGTDTQYF.

The rearrangement joins TRBV15 to TRBJ1-5; D remains unclear. V lost 1 base to trimming and J lost 3 bases, with 4 bases between them. The CDR3 has 13 residues. The germline CDR1 and CDR2 sequences are LNHNV and YYDKDF (reference sequence). This chain's CDR3 is CATSRGNNQPQHF. Here the CDR3 DNA reads TGTGCCACCAGCAGAGGGAACAATCAGCCCCAGCATTTT.

This clone was counted a single time. Other DNA sequences of this sample code for an identical CDR3. V gene TRBV6-6 combines with J gene TRBJ2-7; D may be TRBD2 (5 bases). The ends were cut back, 0 bases at V and 2 bases at J, with 8 bases in the middle. CDR1 is MNHNY, CDR2 SVGAGI, per germline (reference sequence). The CDR3 sequence is 14 residues long. The CDR3: CASSYSTGTYEQYF. CDR3 sequence (DNA): TGTGCCAGCAGTTACTCGACGGGAACCTACGAGCAGTACTTC.

CDR3 in amino acids: CASSLGTEDLYYGYTF. CDR3 in DNA: TGTGCCAGCAGCTTAGGAACGGAGGACCTGTACTATGGCTACACCTTC. This chain uses TRBV5-6 with TRBJ1-2; D is unresolved. CDR3 length equals 16 residues. Trimming took 2 bases from V and 3 from J, leaving 17 bases between them. Germline V gene sequence: CDR1 SGHDT, CDR2 YYEEEE.

To note about this clone: Other DNA sequences in the same sample also yield this CDR3. The chain carries TRBV4-1 and TRBJ2-7; D remains ambiguous. V gave up 1 base and J gave up 2 bases, with 6 bases separating them. The CDR3 runs 13 residues. Germline assignment: CDR1 MGHRA and CDR2 YSYEKL. The CDR3, as DNA: TGCGCCAGCAGCCAAGTGGGAACCTACGAGCAGTACTTC. It codes for CASSQVGTYEQYF.

The J gene is TRBJ2-1, the V gene TRBV4-1, with D maybe TRBD2 (5 bases). The CDR3 extends over 14 amino acids. Trimming cost V 0 bases and J 3 bases, with 6 bases left between them. CDR1 is MGHRA and CDR2 is YSYEKL in the germline V gene. CDR3 DNA sequence: TGCGCCAGCAGCCAAGAAAGCGGCTACAATGAGCAGTTCTTC. Its translation: CASSQESGYNEQFF.